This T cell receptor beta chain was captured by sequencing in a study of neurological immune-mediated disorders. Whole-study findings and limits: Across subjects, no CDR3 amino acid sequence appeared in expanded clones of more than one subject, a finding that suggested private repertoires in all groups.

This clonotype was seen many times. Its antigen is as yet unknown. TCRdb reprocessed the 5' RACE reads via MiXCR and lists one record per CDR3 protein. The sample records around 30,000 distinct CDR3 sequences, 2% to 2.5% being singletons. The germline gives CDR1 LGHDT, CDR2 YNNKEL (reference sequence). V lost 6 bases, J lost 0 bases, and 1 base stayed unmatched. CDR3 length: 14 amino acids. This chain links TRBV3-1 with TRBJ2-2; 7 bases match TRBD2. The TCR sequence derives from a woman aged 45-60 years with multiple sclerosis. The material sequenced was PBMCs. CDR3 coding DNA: TGTGCCAGCAGGGGGGGGGCGAACACCGGGGAGCTGTTTTTT. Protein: CASRGGANTGELFF.